Ten or more counts support the clone carrying this T cell receptor (beta chain). Its antigen is not known. Germline V lookup: CDR1 SGHVS, CDR2 FQNEAQ. The CDR3 is made up of 14 amino acids. Trimming cost V 7 bases and J 10 bases, with 21 bases left between them. The data derive from a study of identical twins. One entry per CDR3 protein, called by TCRdb with MiXCR from the 5' RACE reads. The sample lists 200,000 to 300,000 distinct CDR3 sequences; approximately 7.9% were seen once. The study, taken as a whole, reports: Within twin pairs, the out-of-frame alpha sequences they shared showed excess low generation probability. Invariant MAIT and iNKT cells may have partly biased zero-insertion analyses. Excess twin sharing in beta out-of-frame sequences was weaker.

The same data also went into a second study, on yellow fever vaccine responses in identical twins. That paper states: Twins' vaccine T cell responses reportedly seemed partly convergent and partly personalized.

The genes are TRBV7-8 and TRBJ2-3, with D possibly called TRBD1 or TRBD2 (6 bases each). The material sequenced was CD8+ T cells sorted from blood. This TCR was recovered from a woman in her late teens or twenties in good health. In DNA, the CDR3 is TGTGCCAGCACCCCCGTGGCGGTAAGGGGGGCGCAGTATTTT. It codes for CASTPVAVRGAQYF.